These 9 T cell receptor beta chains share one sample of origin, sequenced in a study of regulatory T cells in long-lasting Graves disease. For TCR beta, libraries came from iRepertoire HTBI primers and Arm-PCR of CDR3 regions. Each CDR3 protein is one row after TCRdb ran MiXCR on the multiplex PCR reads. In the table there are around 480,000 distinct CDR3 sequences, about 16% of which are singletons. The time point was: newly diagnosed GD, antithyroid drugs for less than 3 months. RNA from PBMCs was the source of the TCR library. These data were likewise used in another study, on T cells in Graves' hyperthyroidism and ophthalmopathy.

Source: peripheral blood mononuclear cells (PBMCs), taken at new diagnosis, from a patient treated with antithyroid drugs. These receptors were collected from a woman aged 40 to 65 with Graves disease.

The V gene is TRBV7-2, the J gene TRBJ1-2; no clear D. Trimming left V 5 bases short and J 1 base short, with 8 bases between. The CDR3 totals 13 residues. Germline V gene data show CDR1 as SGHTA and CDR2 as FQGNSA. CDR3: CASSGKLNYGYTF. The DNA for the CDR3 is TGTGCCAGCAGCGGGAAGCTTAACTATGGCTACACCTTC.

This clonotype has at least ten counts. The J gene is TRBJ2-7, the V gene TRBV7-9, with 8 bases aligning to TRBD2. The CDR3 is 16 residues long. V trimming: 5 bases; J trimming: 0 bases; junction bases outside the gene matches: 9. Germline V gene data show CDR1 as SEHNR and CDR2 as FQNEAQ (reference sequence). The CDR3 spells CASSPTSGGFSYEQYF. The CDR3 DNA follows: TGTGCCAGCAGCCCAACGAGCGGGGGATTCTCCTACGAGCAGTACTTC.

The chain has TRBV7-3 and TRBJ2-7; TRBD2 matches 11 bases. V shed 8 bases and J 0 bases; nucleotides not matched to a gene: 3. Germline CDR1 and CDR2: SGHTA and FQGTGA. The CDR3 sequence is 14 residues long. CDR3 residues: CASLAGGPSYEQYF. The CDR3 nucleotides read TGTGCCAGCTTAGCGGGAGGGCCCTCCTACGAGCAGTACTTC.

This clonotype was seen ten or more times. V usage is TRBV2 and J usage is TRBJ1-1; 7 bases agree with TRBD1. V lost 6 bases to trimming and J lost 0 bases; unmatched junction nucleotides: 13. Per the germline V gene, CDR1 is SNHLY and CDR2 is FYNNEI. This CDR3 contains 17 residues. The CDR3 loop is CASRLGTGTAMNTEAFF. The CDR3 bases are TGTGCCAGCAGATTAGGGACCGGGACAGCCATGAACACTGAAGCTTTCTTT.

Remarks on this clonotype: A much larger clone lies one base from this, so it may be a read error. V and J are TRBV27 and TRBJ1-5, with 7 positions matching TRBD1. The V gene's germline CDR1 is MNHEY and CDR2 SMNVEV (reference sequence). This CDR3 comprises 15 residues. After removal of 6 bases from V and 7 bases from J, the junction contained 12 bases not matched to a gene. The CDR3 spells CASRGTGADRQPQHF. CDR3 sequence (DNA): TGTGCCAGCAGAGGAACAGGGGCCGATCGACAGCCCCAGCATTTT.

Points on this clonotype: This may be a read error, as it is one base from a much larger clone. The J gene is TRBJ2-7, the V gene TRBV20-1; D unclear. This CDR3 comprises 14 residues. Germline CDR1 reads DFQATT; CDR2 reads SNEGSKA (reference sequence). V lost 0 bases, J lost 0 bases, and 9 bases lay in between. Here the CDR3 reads CSARDRASSYEQYF. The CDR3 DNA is TGCAGTGCTAGAGATAGAGCGAGCTCCTACGAGCAGTACTTC.

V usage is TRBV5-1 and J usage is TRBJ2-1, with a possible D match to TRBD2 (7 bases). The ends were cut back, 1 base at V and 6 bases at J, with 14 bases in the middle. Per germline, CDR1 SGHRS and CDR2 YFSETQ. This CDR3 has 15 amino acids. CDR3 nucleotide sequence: TGCGCCAGCAGCTTGTACCGGGGGGCTAGCAATGAGCAGTTCTTC. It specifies CASSLYRGASNEQFF.

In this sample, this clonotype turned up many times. The CDR3 region has the DNA TGTGCCAGCAAAGAACACAAACAGGGGCCCACTGAAGCTTTCTTT. Its translation is CASKEHKQGPTEAFF. The chain carries TRBV6-1 and TRBJ1-1; TRBD1 agrees at 7 bases. V was clipped by 7 bases and J by 4 bases; unmatched bases: 12. Germline lookup yields CDR1 MNHNS and CDR2 SASEGT. This CDR3 comprises 15 residues.

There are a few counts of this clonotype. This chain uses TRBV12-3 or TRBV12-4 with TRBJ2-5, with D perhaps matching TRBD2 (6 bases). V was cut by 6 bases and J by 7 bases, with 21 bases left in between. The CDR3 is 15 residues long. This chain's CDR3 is CASSPFRETGGTQYF. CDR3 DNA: TGTGCCAGCAGCCCGTTTCGGGAGACCGGGGGGACCCAGTACTTC.